A single sample is the source of the 2 T cell receptor beta chains below, sequenced in a study of identical twins. TCRdb ran MiXCR on the 5' RACE reads and lists one entry per CDR3 protein. The profile covers 600,000 to 850,000 distinct CDR3 sequences, with roughly 20% appearing a single time and 10% to 15% taken by the ten largest. The data were also submitted as part of a second study, on T cells expressing NK-cell markers.

Sequencing used PBMCs. These receptors all come from a woman between 18 and 29 years old in good health.

V gene TRBV7-9 combines with J gene TRBJ2-3, with TRBD2 as a possible D gene (6 bases). V was clipped by 7 bases and J by 6 bases, with 20 bases between them. The CDR3 spans 15 residues. Germline V gene data show CDR1 as SEHNR and CDR2 as FQNEAQ (reference sequence). CDR3 sequence (DNA): TGTGCCAGCAATTTGGGGAGCGGGCTTGGCGATACGCAGTATTTT. Its translation is CASNLGSGLGDTQYF.

This clonotype was detected only a few times. V usage is TRBV7-8 and J usage is TRBJ2-7; 10 bases agree with TRBD2. The CDR3 covers 14 residues. CDR1 is SGHVS, CDR2 FQNEAQ, per germline. The trim removed 2 bases at V and 7 bases at J, leaving 5 bases unmatched. The CDR3 coding sequence is TGTGCCAGCAGCTTACTAGCGGGAGTAGTAGAGCAGTACTTC. Translation: CASSLLAGVVEQYF.